Listed here are 32 T cell receptor beta chains from one sample, sequenced in a study of CD8+CD57+ T cells in acquired aplastic anemia. Sequencing involved patients with CD8+CD57+ cell expansion previously shown by flow cytometry. CDR3 and TCR beta VDJ profiling relied on a genomic DNA template. MiXCR, run by TCRdb on the reads, gives a single entry per CDR3 protein. The sample consists of 150,000 to 200,000 distinct CDR3 sequences, about 45% of them appearing once. Sequenced material: sorted CD4+, CD8+, or CD8+CD57+ T cells (not recorded which) from PBMCs. The receptors here all came from a human donor with aplastic anemia.

A note on this clonotype: The CDR3 end shows no conserved phenylalanine or tryptophan, and so a read error is likely. The chain has TRBV5-1 and TRBJ2-6, with TRBD1 matching over 7 bases. V lost 4 bases and J lost 3; bases outside the gene matches: 16. Germline V gene data show CDR1 as SGHRS and CDR2 as YFSETQ. The CDR3 runs to 19 residues. CDR3 coding DNA: TGCGCCAGCAGCCCACCTCCCAGGGGGTTAGGAGGTGGGGCCAACGTCCTGACTCTC. It translates to CASSPPPRGLGGGANVLTL.

This chain uses TRBV7-9 with TRBJ2-7; TRBD2 matches 9 bases. J lost 3 bases, V lost 9 bases, and 3 bases had no gene match. Per the germline V gene, CDR1 is SEHNR and CDR2 is FQNEAQ (reference sequence). The CDR3 is made up of 12 amino acids. The CDR3 spells CASSGSDYEQYF. The CDR3 nucleotides read TGTGCCAGTAGCGGGAGCGACTACGAGCAGTACTTC.

The genes are TRBV27 and TRBJ1-6; D unresolved. The CDR3 sequence is 13 residues long. The germline V and J ends were trimmed by 2 bases and 7 bases, with 6 bases remaining between them. CDR1 and CDR2 from the germline V gene are MNHEY and SMNVEV (reference sequence). The CDR3 loop is CASSLISNSPLHF. The CDR3 bases are TGTGCCAGCAGTTTAATTAGCAATTCACCCCTCCACTTT.

This clonotype came up many times. The CDR3 here is CASSIGTGNSPLHF. CDR3 nucleotides: TGTGCCAGCAGTATCGGGACAGGCAATTCACCCCTCCACTTT. The chain links TRBV6-5 to TRBJ1-6; 8 bases map to TRBD1. Germline CDR1 is MNHEY and CDR2 is SVGAGI. With 5 bases clipped from V and 7 bases from J, the junction kept 4 bases outside the gene matches. The CDR3 consists of 14 residues.

V gene TRBV12-3 or TRBV12-4 combines with J gene TRBJ1-1, with TRBD1 as a possible D gene (5 bases). V gave up 6 bases and J gave up 1 base, with 6 bases separating them. This CDR3 contains 12 residues. CDR3 protein: CASSRANTEAFF. For the CDR3, the DNA is TGTGCCAGCAGCAGGGCGAACACTGAAGCTTTCTTT.

The chain recombines TRBV20-1 with TRBJ2-5, with 8 bases aligning to TRBD1. Germline CDR1 reads DFQATT; CDR2 reads SNEGSKA (reference sequence). This CDR3 is built from 12 residues. V lost 1 base to trimming and J lost 5 bases; unmatched junction nucleotides: 0. The CDR3 spells CSARGQGETQYF. The CDR3 DNA follows: TGCAGTGCTAGAGGACAGGGGGAGACCCAGTACTTC.

The V and J genes are TRBV5-8 and TRBJ2-2; D is possibly TRBD1 or TRBD2 (5 bases each). V lost 4 bases, J lost 6 bases, and 13 bases lay in between. CDR3 size: 14 residues. CDR1 SGHTS and CDR2 YDEGEE come from the germline V gene. CDR3 sequence (DNA): TGTGCCAGCAGCAGACCTCAGGGAGCCGGGGAGCTGTTTTTT. Translating gives CASSRPQGAGELFF.

Note on this clonotype: This may be a read error, as it is one base from a much larger clone. As the CDR3 is not closed by the conserved phenylalanine or tryptophan, this likely results from a read error. The chain carries TRBV7-2 and TRBJ2-5; a weak D match, TRBD2 (6 bases). The CDR3 spans 14 residues. Trimming shortened V by 5 bases and J by 1 base, and 11 bases separated the two germline ends. CDR1 and CDR2 (germline): SGHTA, FQGNSA. DNA for the CDR3: TGTGCCAGCAGCAGGGACTGGCTCCAAGAGACCCAGTACCTC. This translates into CASSRDWLQETQYL.

This clonotype turned up a few times. The chain's CDR3 is CASTRFGTVQETQYF. CDR3 sequence (DNA): TGTGCCAGCACTCGGTTCGGGACAGTCCAAGAGACCCAGTACTTC. The rearrangement joins TRBV27 to TRBJ2-5; 7 positions match TRBD1. This CDR3 is built from 15 residues. V dropped 7 bases and J dropped 1; count of bases not matched to a gene: 9. CDR1 and CDR2 (germline): MNHEY, SMNVEV (reference sequence).

The chain combines TRBV25-1 with TRBJ1-3; D is undetermined. V was clipped by 1 base and J by 0 bases, with 10 bases between them. The CDR3 is 16 residues long. From germline, CDR1 is MGHDK and CDR2 SYGVNS. CDR3 sequence reads: CASSEFGPGSGNTIYF. CDR3 sequence (DNA): TGTGCCAGCAGTGAATTTGGTCCAGGCTCTGGAAACACCATATATTTT.

This clonotype showed up many times. The rearrangement joins TRBV6-1 to TRBJ2-7, with TRBD1 as a possible D gene (7 bases). The CDR3 sequence is 17 residues long. V lost 4 bases to trimming and J lost 2 bases, with 21 bases between them. Germline CDR1 reads MNHNS; CDR2 reads SASEGT. The CDR3 bases are TGTGCCAGCAGTGCCCGGACAGGAGGGCTTGGCACCTACGAGCAGTACTTC. As protein: CASSARTGGLGTYEQYF.

This clonotype was detected many times. V is TRBV12-3 or TRBV12-4 and J is TRBJ1-6; weak D call: TRBD1 (6 bases). The CDR3 covers 15 residues. With 5 bases removed from V and 4 bases from J, the gap between germline ends came to 12 bases. This CDR3 reads CASSLAGAYNSPLHF. The CDR3 DNA reads as TGTGCCAGCAGTCTGGCGGGGGCATATAATTCACCCCTCCACTTT.

The chain couples TRBV2 to TRBJ2-1; D gene ambiguous. Germline CDR1 is SNHLY and CDR2 is FYNNEI. V was pared by 1 base and J by 3 bases, with 4 bases between. The CDR3 sequence is 13 residues long. CDR3 DNA sequence: TGTGCCAGCAGTGAAGTGGTCTACAATGAGCAGTTCTTC. Protein sequence: CASSEVVYNEQFF.

The V call is TRBV2, the J call TRBJ2-7; the D gene could be TRBD1 or TRBD2 (5 bases each). Trimming cost V 8 bases and J 6 bases, with 14 bases left between them. Germline V gives CDR1 SNHLY, CDR2 FYNNEI. The CDR3 covers 12 residues. The CDR3 reads CASEGRVGEQYF. The CDR3 DNA reads as TGTGCCAGCGAGGGGCGGGTAGGCGAGCAGTACTTC. The variable domain in full, with the rest retrieved from reference TRBV2 and TRBJ2-7, is EPEVTQTPSHQVTQMGQEVILRCVPISNHLYFYWYRQILGQKVEFLVSFYNNEISEKSEIFDDQFSVERPDGSNFTLKIRSTKLEDSAMYFCASEGRVGEQYFGPGTRLTVT.

This sequence joins TRBV12-3 or TRBV12-4 and TRBJ2-4; D remains ambiguous. Trimming shortened V by 3 bases and J by 3 bases, and 6 bases separated the two germline ends. The CDR3 loop spans 13 amino acids. In nucleotides, the CDR3 is TGTGCCAGCAGTTTCTTGGACAAAAACATTCAGTACTTC. Protein: CASSFLDKNIQYF.

A remark on this clonotype: At one end the junction does not follow the germline gene, possibly because of a read error. The V and J genes are TRBV5-1 and TRBJ1-1; 10 nucleotides agree with TRBD1. The V gene's germline CDR1 is SGHRS and CDR2 YFSETQ. The CDR3 has 16 amino acids. The CDR3 DNA sequence: TGCGCCAGCAGCCCGTCCCGGACAGGGGGGAACGCTGAAGCTTTCTTT. The encoded protein is CASSPSRTGGNAEAFF. Together with reference TRBV5-1 and TRBJ1-1, the CDR3 gives the full variable domain: KAGVTQTPRYLIKTRGQQVTLSCSPISGHRSVSWYQQTPGQGLQFLFEYFSETQRNKGNFPGRFSGRQFSNSRSEMNVSTLELGDSALYLCASSPSRTGGNAEAFFGQGTRLTVV.

This CDR3 reads CASSPGTSGGLSYNEQFF. CDR3 nucleotides: TGTGCCAGCAGTCCGGGGACTAGCGGGGGCCTATCCTACAATGAGCAGTTCTTC. The chain links TRBV6-1 to TRBJ2-1; TRBD2 agrees at 14 bases. Trimming removed 5 bases from V and 1 base from J; junction bases left unmatched: 7. CDR3 length: 18 amino acids. CDR1 and CDR2 from the germline V gene are MNHNS and SASEGT.

This clonotype was seen only a few times. V gene TRBV25-1 combines with J gene TRBJ2-3; tentative D call: TRBD2 (5 bases). This CDR3 has 16 residues. Trimming pared 3 bases from V and 4 bases from J, leaving 17 bases between. Germline-derived CDR1 and CDR2 are MGHDK and SYGVNS. The CDR3 nucleotides are TGTGCCAGCAGTGACCCCCCGGGGAGACGGGCAGATACGCAGTATTTT. Protein: CASSDPPGRRADTQYF.

The CDR3 is CASRPSGGAGNEQFF. Written as DNA, the CDR3 is TGTGCCAGCAGGCCTAGCGGGGGGGCAGGGAATGAGCAGTTCTTC. This chain links TRBV7-6 with TRBJ2-1, with TRBD2 identical over 12 bases. The CDR3 loop spans 15 amino acids. J gave up 7 bases and V 6 bases, and 7 bases lay outside the gene matches. CDR1 and CDR2 (germline): SGHVS, FNYEAQ.

The chain is built from TRBV29-1 and TRBJ1-2; TRBD1 agrees at 8 bases. The V gene's germline CDR1 is SQVTM and CDR2 ANQGSEA. Trimming cost V 6 bases and J 3 bases; bases outside gene matches: 9. The CDR3 loop spans 14 amino acids. This chain's CDR3 is CSVETRGLDYGYTF. CDR3 DNA: TGCAGCGTGGAGACCAGGGGGCTGGACTATGGCTACACCTTC.

The V call is TRBV2, the J call TRBJ2-5; TRBD1 is a possible D gene (6 bases). This CDR3 is built from 14 residues. The V end lost 3 bases, the J end lost 7 bases, and 15 bases lay between the germline ends. CDR1 and CDR2 (germline): SNHLY, FYNNEI. CDR3 DNA sequence: TGTGCCAGCAGTGATCGGGTGGGGGCTTTGACCCAGTACTTC. This sequence encodes CASSDRVGALTQYF.

This sequence joins TRBV7-9 and TRBJ2-5, with 8 bases fitting TRBD1. The CDR3 loop spans 15 amino acids. The germline V gene encodes CDR1 SEHNR and CDR2 FQNEAQ (reference sequence). V lost 0 bases to trimming and J lost 4 bases; unmatched junction nucleotides: 4. The CDR3 DNA follows: TGTGCCAGCAGCTTAGCGGTGACAGGGGCAGAGACCCAGTACTTC. Its protein product is CASSLAVTGAETQYF.

This clonotype was counted ten times or more. The rearrangement joins TRBV11-2 to TRBJ2-7; D could derive from TRBD1 or TRBD2 (6 bases each). The CDR3 runs 15 residues. Trimming pared 1 base from V and 3 bases from J, leaving 13 bases between. Germline V CDR1 and CDR2: SGHAT, FQNNGV. Here the CDR3 DNA reads TGTGCCAGCAGCTTAGTACGAGGGGGGAGCTACGAGCAGTACTTC. Protein product: CASSLVRGGSYEQYF.

The V call is TRBV7-6, the J call TRBJ2-1; D possibly corresponds to TRBD1 (6 bases). The V gene lost 5 bases and the J gene lost 2 bases, with 13 bases spanning the gap. Per the germline V gene, CDR1 is SGHVS and CDR2 is FNYEAQ. This CDR3 comprises 15 residues. This CDR3 is CASSRTGSPYNEQFF. The CDR3 nucleotides are TGTGCCAGCAGCCGAACAGGGTCCCCCTACAATGAGCAGTTCTTC.

This sequence joins TRBV10-3 and TRBJ2-7, with a tentative D call TRBD1 (5 bases). In germline, CDR1 is ENHRY, CDR2 SYGVKD. V lost 8 bases and J 0 bases, leaving 17 bases between the germline ends. The CDR3 is made up of 15 amino acids. The CDR3 region is CAISKRTPSSYEQYF. CDR3 bases: TGTGCCATCTCGAAGAGGACACCGAGCTCCTACGAGCAGTACTTC.

This clonotype was seen ten or more times. V gene TRBV4-1 combines with J gene TRBJ2-5, with a weak D call TRBD1 (5 bases). V dropped 2 bases and J dropped 0 bases, with 13 bases sitting between them. From germline, CDR1 is MGHRA and CDR2 YSYEKL. CDR3 length: 16 residues. The CDR3 region is CASSQFETVNQETQYF. The CDR3 bases are TGCGCCAGCAGCCAATTTGAGACAGTCAACCAAGAGACCCAGTACTTC.

For this clonotype: Compared with germline, one end of the junction differs, possibly owing to a read error. The gene calls are TRBV7-2 and TRBJ2-6, with D maybe TRBD1 (5 bases). Looked up from germline, CDR1 is SGHTA and CDR2 is FQGNSA. The CDR3 runs to 14 residues. This CDR3 reads CASSLLGGANVLTF. The CDR3, as DNA: TGTGCCAGCAGCTTACTGGGTGGGGCCAACGTTCTGACTTTC.

This clonotype showed up many times. This rearrangement joins TRBV29-1 to TRBJ1-1, with a weak D call TRBD1 (5 bases). Trimming took 4 bases from V and 7 from J, leaving 10 bases between them. From germline, CDR1 is SQVTM and CDR2 ANQGSEA. The CDR3 is made up of 11 amino acids. The DNA of the CDR3 is TGCAGCGTTGGGGACGTCGGTGAAGCTTTCTTT. Translated, it gives CSVGDVGEAFF.

The V and J genes are TRBV19 and TRBJ2-3; D perhaps matches TRBD1 (6 bases). This CDR3 is 15 amino acids long. The V gene's germline CDR1 is LNHDA and CDR2 SQIVND (reference sequence). V gave up 4 bases and J gave up 2 bases, with 13 bases separating them. The DNA of the CDR3 is TGTGCCAGTAGTACGCCGGGACACCTCACAGATACGCAGTATTTT. Translating gives CASSTPGHLTDTQYF.

Remarks on this clonotype: Relative to the germline gene, one junction end is altered; a read error may explain this. The V gene is TRBV10-2, the J gene TRBJ2-5, with 7 bases matching TRBD2. The CDR3 totals 15 residues. Germline CDR1 WSHSY, CDR2 SAAADI. CDR3 amino acids: CASSPSGIGEETQYF. DNA of the CDR3: TGTGCCAGCAGCCCCAGCGGGATTGGGGAAGAGACCCAGTACTTC.

The CDR3 sequence: CASSQAISPSYEQYF. CDR3 coding DNA: TGTGCCAGCAGCCAAGCAATTAGCCCCTCCTACGAGCAGTACTTC. The J gene is TRBJ2-7, the V gene TRBV14; D gene uncertain. The V and J ends lost 1 base and 0 bases respectively, with 10 bases between them. Germline-derived CDR1 and CDR2 are SGHDN and FVKESK. The CDR3 is 15 amino acids.

Ten or more counts support this clonotype. The V gene is TRBV9, the J gene TRBJ1-6; TRBD1 agrees at 9 bases. The ends lost 3 bases at V and 9 bases at J; junction bases unmatched: 4. The CDR3 has 14 amino acids. Germline V gene lookup returns CDR1 SGDLS and CDR2 YYNGEE. The CDR3 nucleotides are TGTGCCAGCAGCGCACAGGGGGCCAGTTCACCCCTCCACTTT. Encoded protein: CASSAQGASSPLHF.